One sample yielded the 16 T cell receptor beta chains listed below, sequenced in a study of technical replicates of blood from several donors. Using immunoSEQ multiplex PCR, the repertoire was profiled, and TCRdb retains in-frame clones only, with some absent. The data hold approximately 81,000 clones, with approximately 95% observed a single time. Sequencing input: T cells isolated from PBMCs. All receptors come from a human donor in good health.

The CDR3 reads CASTPTSGHYEQYF. The CDR3, as DNA: TGTGCCAGCACCCCGACTAGCGGACACTACGAGCAGTACTTC. This rearrangement joins TRBV7-8 to TRBJ2-7, with 9 bases that match TRBD2. V lost 7 bases and J lost 3; bases outside the gene matches: 7. CDR3 length: 14 amino acids. The germline V gene encodes CDR1 SGHVS and CDR2 FQNEAQ.

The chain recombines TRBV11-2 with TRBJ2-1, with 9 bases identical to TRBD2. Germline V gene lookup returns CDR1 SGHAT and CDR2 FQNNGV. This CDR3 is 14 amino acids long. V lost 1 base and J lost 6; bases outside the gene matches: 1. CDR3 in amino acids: CASSLVTSGNEQFF. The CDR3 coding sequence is TGTGCCAGCAGCTTAGTGACTAGCGGCAATGAGCAGTTCTTC. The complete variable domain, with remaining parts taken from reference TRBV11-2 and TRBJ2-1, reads EAGVAQSPRYKIIEKRQSVAFWCNPISGHATLYWYQQILGQGPKLLIQFQNNGVVDDSQLPKDRFSAERLKGVDSTLKIQPAKLEDSAVYLCASSLVTSGNEQFFGPGTRLTVL.

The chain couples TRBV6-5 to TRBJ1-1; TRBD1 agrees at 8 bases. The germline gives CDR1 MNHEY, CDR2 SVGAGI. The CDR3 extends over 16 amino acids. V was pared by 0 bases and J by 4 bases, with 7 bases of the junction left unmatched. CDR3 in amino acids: CASSYSSPGGPTEAFF. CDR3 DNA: TGTGCCAGCAGTTACTCGAGCCCAGGGGGCCCCACTGAAGCTTTCTTT.

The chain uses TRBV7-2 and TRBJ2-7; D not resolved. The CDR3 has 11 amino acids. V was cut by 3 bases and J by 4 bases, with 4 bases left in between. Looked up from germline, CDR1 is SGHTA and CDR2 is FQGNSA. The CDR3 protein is CASSLSYEQYF. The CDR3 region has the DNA TGTGCCAGCAGCTTGTCTTACGAGCAGTACTTC.

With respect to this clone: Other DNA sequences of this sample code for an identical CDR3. The CDR3 DNA reads TGCGCCAGCAGCTTGACTAGCGGATCCTACGAGCAGTACTTC. Translating it yields CASSLTSGSYEQYF. The chain links TRBV5-1 to TRBJ2-7, with 8 bases that match TRBD2. The CDR3 spans 14 residues. The germline CDR1 and CDR2 sequences are SGHRS and YFSETQ. J gave up 1 base and V 1 base, and 1 base lay outside the gene matches.

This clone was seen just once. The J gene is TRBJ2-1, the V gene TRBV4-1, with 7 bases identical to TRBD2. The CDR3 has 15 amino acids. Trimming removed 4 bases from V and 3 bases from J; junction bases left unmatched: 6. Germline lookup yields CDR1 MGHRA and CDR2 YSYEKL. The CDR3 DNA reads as TGCGCCAGCAGCCTGGGGCGGGAGAGCTACAATGAGCAGTTCTTC. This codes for CASSLGRESYNEQFF.

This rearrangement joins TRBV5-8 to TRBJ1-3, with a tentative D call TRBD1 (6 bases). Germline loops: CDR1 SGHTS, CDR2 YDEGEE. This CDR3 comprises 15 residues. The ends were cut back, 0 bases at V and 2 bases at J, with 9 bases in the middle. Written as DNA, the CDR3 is TGTGCCAGCAGCTTGGAGCCAGGGGCTGGAAACACCATATATTTT. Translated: CASSLEPGAGNTIYF.

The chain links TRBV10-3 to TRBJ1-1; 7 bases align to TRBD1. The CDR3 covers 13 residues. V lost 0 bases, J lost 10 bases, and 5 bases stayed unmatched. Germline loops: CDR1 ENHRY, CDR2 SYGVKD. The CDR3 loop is CAISESTGFSAFF. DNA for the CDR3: TGTGCCATCAGTGAGTCGACAGGGTTTTCAGCTTTCTTT.

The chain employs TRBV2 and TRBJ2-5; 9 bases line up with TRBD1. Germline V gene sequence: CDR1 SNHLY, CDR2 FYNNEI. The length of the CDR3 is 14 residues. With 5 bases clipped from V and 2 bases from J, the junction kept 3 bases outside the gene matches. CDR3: CASSLDRGQETQYF. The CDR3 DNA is TGTGCCAGCAGTCTCGACAGGGGGCAAGAGACCCAGTACTTC.

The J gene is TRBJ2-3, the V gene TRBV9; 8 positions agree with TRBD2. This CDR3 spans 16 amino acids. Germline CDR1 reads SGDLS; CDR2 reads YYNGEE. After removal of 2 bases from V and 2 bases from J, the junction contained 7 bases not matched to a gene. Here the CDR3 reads CASSVRLASNTDTQYF. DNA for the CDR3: TGTGCCAGCAGCGTCCGACTAGCGTCTAACACAGATACGCAGTATTTT.

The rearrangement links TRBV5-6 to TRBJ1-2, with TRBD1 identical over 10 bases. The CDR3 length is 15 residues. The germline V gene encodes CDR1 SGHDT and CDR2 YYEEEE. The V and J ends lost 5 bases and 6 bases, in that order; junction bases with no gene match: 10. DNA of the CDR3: TGTGCCAGCAGTCGAACTAGGGACAGGGGTCATGGCTACACCTTC. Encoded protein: CASSRTRDRGHGYTF. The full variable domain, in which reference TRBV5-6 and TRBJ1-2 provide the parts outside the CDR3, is DAGVTQSPTHLIKTRGQQVTLRCSPKSGHDTVSWYQQALGQGPQFIFQYYEEEERQRGNFPDRFSGHQFPNYSSELNVNALLLGDSALYLCASSRTRDRGHGYTFGSGTRLTVV.

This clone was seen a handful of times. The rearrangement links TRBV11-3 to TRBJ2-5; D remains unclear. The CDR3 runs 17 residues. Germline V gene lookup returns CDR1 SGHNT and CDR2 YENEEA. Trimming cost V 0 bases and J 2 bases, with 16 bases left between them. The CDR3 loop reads CASSLDLTEISQETQYF. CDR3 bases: TGTGCCAGCAGCTTAGATCTTACAGAAATATCTCAAGAGACCCAGTACTTC.

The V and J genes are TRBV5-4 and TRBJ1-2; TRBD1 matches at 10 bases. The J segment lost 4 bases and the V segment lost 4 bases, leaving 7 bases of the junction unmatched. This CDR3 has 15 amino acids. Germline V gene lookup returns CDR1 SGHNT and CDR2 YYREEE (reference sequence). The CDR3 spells CASSPGQGGFYGYTF. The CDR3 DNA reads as TGTGCCAGCAGCCCTGGACAGGGGGGATTCTATGGCTACACCTTC.

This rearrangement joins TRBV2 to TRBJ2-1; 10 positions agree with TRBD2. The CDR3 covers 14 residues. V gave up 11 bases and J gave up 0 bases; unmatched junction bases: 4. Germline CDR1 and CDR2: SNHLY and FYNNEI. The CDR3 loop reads CACLAGGSYNEQFF. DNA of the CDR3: TGTGCCTGTTTAGCGGGAGGCTCCTACAATGAGCAGTTCTTC.

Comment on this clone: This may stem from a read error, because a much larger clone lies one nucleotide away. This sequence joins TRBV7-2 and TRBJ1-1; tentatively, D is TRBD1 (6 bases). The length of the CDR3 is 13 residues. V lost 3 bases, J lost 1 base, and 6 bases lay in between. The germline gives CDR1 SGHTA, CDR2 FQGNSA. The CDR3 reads CASSLDRNTEAFF. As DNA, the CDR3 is TGTGCCAGCAGCTTGGACAGGAACACTGAAGCTTTCTTT.

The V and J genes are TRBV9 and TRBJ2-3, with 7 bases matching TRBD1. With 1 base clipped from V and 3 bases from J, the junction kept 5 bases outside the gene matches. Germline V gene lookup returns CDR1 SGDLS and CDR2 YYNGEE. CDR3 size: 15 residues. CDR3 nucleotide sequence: TGTGCCAGCAGCGTACATCTGGACAGGACAGATACGCAGTATTTT. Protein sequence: CASSVHLDRTDTQYF.